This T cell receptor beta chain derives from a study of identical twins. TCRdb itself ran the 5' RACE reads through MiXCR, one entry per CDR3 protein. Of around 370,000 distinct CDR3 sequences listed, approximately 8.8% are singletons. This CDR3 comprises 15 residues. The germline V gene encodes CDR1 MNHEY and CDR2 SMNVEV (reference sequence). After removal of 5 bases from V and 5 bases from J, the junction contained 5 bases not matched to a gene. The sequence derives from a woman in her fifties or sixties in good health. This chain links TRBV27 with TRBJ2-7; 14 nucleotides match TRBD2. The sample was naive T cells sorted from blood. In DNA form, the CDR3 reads TGTGCCAGCAGTCCGGGACTAGCGGGAGTCAACGAGCAGTACGTC. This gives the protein CASSPGLAGVNEQYV.